The rows below give T cell receptor beta chains drawn from one sample of a study of blood T cell repertoires in COVID-19. The protocol was immunoSEQ multiplex PCR, while the TCRdb copy is restricted to in-frame clones and leaves out a portion. The repertoire holds about 120,000 clones, with around 83% as singletons. Sequenced: peripheral blood. The receptors were sampled from a man in his forties with acute or convalescent COVID-19. CDR3s include the opening cysteine and the closing phenylalanine or tryptophan. The D gene is left open where the match is weak. A row's size may be missing; if present it is once, few, many or a size class.

J gene,clone size,V gene,D gene,CDR3 DNA,CDR3 protein
TRBJ2-7,few,TRBV7-9,NA,TGTGCCAGCAGCCCCCCGCACAGGTCCTCCTACGAGCAGTACTTC,CASSPPHRSSYEQYF
TRBJ2-3,few,TRBV10-1,NA,TGCGCCAGCAGTGAGGGCTACTACACAGATACGCAGTATTTT,CASSEGYYTDTQYF
TRBJ1-6,few,TRBV6-5,NA,TGTGCCAGCAGCCGCGGAGGTGGGGAGAATTCACCCCTCCACTTT,CASSRGGGENSPLHF
TRBJ1-2,NA,TRBV3-1/TRBV3-2,TRBD1,TGTGCCAGCAGCCCCCGGGACAGGGGGGGTGGCTACACCTTC,CASSPRDRGGGYTF
TRBJ1-3,NA,TRBV2,NA,TGTGCCAGCAGTGATGCAGGGGCTTCTGGAAACACCATATATTTT,CASSDAGASGNTIYF
TRBJ1-5,NA,TRBV27,NA,TGTGCCAGCAGTGCGACAGTCACTCTTAGCAATCAGCCCCAGCATTTT,CASSATVTLSNQPQHF
TRBJ2-3,NA,TRBV5-4,NA,TGTGCCAGCAGCCAGACTGCAGGCGGGAGCACAGATACGCAGTATTTT,CASSQTAGGSTDTQYF
TRBJ2-5,NA,TRBV7-9,TRBD2,TGTGCCAGCAGCTTAGGTGGCCTAGCGGGGGGCCGGGAGACCCAGTACTTC,CASSLGGLAGGRETQYF
TRBJ2-5,NA,TRBV10-3,TRBD1,TGTGCCATCAGAGGACAGGGCCAAGAGACCCAGTACTTC,CAIRGQGQETQYF
TRBJ2-1,once,TRBV29-1,TRBD2,TGCAGCGCCTACGGGCTAGCGGGGCTATACAATGAGCAGTTCTTC,CSAYGLAGLYNEQFF
TRBJ1-3,once,TRBV20-1,NA,TGCGGGGGGGGATTGGAAAACACCATATATTTT,CGGGLENTIYF
TRBJ2-7,NA,TRBV6-6,TRBD2,TGTGCCAGCGATGCGACTAGCGGTCCCCCGGGTAACGAGCAGTACTTC,CASDATSGPPGNEQYF
TRBJ1-5,once,TRBV7-9,NA,TGTGCCAGCAGCCCCGGTGTACAGCCCCAGCATTTT,CASSPGVQPQHF
TRBJ2-3,NA,TRBV6-5,NA,TGTGCCAGCAGAAGCGGTGTTAGCACAGATACGCAGTATTTT,CASRSGVSTDTQYF
TRBJ2-3,NA,TRBV18,NA,TGTGCCAGCTCACCGCCACTAGTGCTGGGGGATACGCAGTATTTT,CASSPPLVLGDTQYF
TRBJ2-1,NA,TRBV5-4,NA,TGTGCCAGCAGCTTGGACCGAAAGGGCGGGGAGCAGTTCTTC,CASSLDRKGGEQFF
TRBJ2-1,NA,TRBV30,TRBD2,TGTGCCTGGAGTGTTGGGACTAACTACCGCTACAATGAGCAGTTCTTC,CAWSVGTNYRYNEQFF
TRBJ1-2,few,TRBV2,TRBD1,TGTGCCAGCAGTGAACAGGGGGCCTTCGGCTACACCTTC,CASSEQGAFGYTF
TRBJ1-1,NA,TRBV27,NA,TGTGCCAGCAGCATGGGACTTTTTAACACTGAAGCTTTCTTT,CASSMGLFNTEAFF
TRBJ2-7,NA,TRBV6-6,TRBD1,TGTGCCAGCAGTCCTGACAGGGGTTTCTCCTACGAGCAGTACTTC,CASSPDRGFSYEQYF
TRBJ2-6,NA,TRBV2,TRBD1,TGTGCCAGCAGTCGACAGGGCTCTGGGGCCAACGTCCTGACTTTC,CASSRQGSGANVLTF
TRBJ1-5,NA,TRBV2,TRBD1,TGTGCCAGCAGTGGACAGGGGGGAAACCAGCCCCAGCATTTT,CASSGQGGNQPQHF
TRBJ2-7,once,TRBV5-1,TRBD2,TGCGCCAGCAGCTTGGGTGCGAGCGGGAGGAACGAGCAGTACTTC,CASSLGASGRNEQYF
TRBJ1-2,NA,TRBV2,NA,TGTGCCAGAGGGAGGCAAGTGGATAACTATGGCTACACCTTC,CARGRQVDNYGYTF
TRBJ2-4,once,TRBV6-5,NA,TGTGCCAGCAGCCAACGTCAGGAGGGGACCTCTCACTTC,CASSQRQEGTSHF
TRBJ1-1,NA,TRBV29-1,TRBD1,TGCAGCGTTGGAAAGAGGGGGCCGAACACTGAAGCTTTCTTT,CSVGKRGPNTEAFF
TRBJ1-5,NA,TRBV6-5,NA,TGTGCCAGCAGTTATCTCCCCGGGCAGCCCCAGCATTTT,CASSYLPGQPQHF
TRBJ2-5,once,TRBV7-3,NA,TGTGCCAGCAGCTTCTCGTCCGGAGAGACCCAGTACTTC,CASSFSSGETQYF
TRBJ1-4,NA,TRBV27,NA,TGTGCCAGCAGTTGGCTCCCTAATGAAAAACTGTTTTTT,CASSWLPNEKLFF
TRBJ2-7,NA,TRBV21-1,NA,TGTGCCAGCAGCGCCCCAAAAGGGGATATCTCCTACGAGCAGTACTTC,CASSAPKGDISYEQYF
TRBJ2-2,NA,TRBV2,TRBD2,TGTGCCAGCGGGGGGACTAGCGTTGCCGGGGAGCTGTTTTTT,CASGGTSVAGELFF
TRBJ2-5,NA,TRBV2,TRBD2,TGTGCCAGCACCCTATCAGGGACTAGCGGGGGGGGGACCCAGTACTTC,CASTLSGTSGGGTQYF
TRBJ2-7,NA,TRBV12-3/TRBV12-4,NA,TGTGCCAGCAGGCGGGACTTCTACGAGCAGTACTTC,CASRRDFYEQYF